Each of the 10 T cell receptor beta chains below was sequenced from the same sample in a study of T cell responses to AZD1222 COVID-19 vaccine. The assay was immunoSEQ multiplex PCR, and TCRdb's table has in-frame clones only and misses some. This table has roughly 97,000 clones, over 90% appearing once. Source: peripheral blood, taken on day 0 of AZD1222 vaccination. The origin of the receptors is an adult in good health.

The chain links TRBV24-1 to TRBJ2-1, with D possibly matching TRBD2 (6 bases). The CDR3 contains 19 residues. The V and J ends lost 4 bases and 0 bases respectively, with 21 bases between them. CDR1 and CDR2 from the germline V gene are KGHDR and SFDVKD. The chain's CDR3 is CATSDQSRDSSRSYNEQFF. CDR3 nucleotides: TGTGCCACCAGTGACCAATCCCGGGACTCCAGTCGCTCCTACAATGAGCAGTTCTTC.

This chain uses TRBV6-2 or TRBV6-3 with TRBJ2-7; TRBD2 aligns across 13 bases. CDR3 length: 14 residues. V trimming: 5 bases; J trimming: 5 bases; junction bases outside the gene matches: 3. CDR1 is MNHEY, CDR2 SVGEGT, per germline. This chain's CDR3 is CASSDGTSGNEQYF. The CDR3 nucleotides read TGTGCCAGCAGTGATGGGACTAGCGGGAACGAGCAGTACTTC.

The CDR3 DNA follows: TGTGCCAGCAGTGGAGGACAGGGCTACGAGCAGTACTTC. Translated, it gives CASSGGQGYEQYF. This chain connects TRBV2 to TRBJ2-7, with TRBD1 identical over 8 bases. Germline CDR1 and CDR2: SNHLY and FYNNEI. CDR3 length: 13 amino acids. V was clipped by 4 bases and J by 3 bases; unmatched bases: 2.

The chain couples TRBV20-1 to TRBJ1-1, with D unresolved. Trimming stripped 8 bases from V and 4 bases from J, with 11 bases between. From germline, CDR1 is DFQATT and CDR2 SNEGSKA (reference sequence). This CDR3 has 11 amino acids. In DNA, the CDR3 is TGCAGTTGCCTGTTCGGCACTGAAGCTTTCTTT. Residues: CSCLFGTEAFF.

The V and J genes are TRBV5-4 and TRBJ2-4; TRBD2 might be the D (5 bases). V was cut by 3 bases and J by 7 bases, with 14 bases left in between. This CDR3 has 14 amino acids. Germline CDR1 SGHNT, CDR2 YYREEE (reference sequence). The chain's CDR3 is CASSSPVGSNIQYF. The DNA for the CDR3 is TGTGCCAGCAGCTCACCCGTGGGGAGTAACATTCAGTACTTC. Supplemented by reference TRBV5-4 and TRBJ2-4, the full variable domain reads ETGVTQSPTHLIKTRGQQVTLRCSSQSGHNTVSWYQQALGQGPQFIFQYYREEENGRGNFPPRFSGLQFPNYSSELNVNALELDDSALYLCASSSPVGSNIQYFGAGTRLSVL.

This clone has more than one count but fewer than ten. This sequence joins TRBV5-6 and TRBJ1-1, with 8 bases aligning to TRBD1. The germline V gene encodes CDR1 SGHDT and CDR2 YYEEEE. CDR3 size: 14 residues. Trimming cost V 3 bases and J 5 bases; bases outside gene matches: 6. The CDR3 loop reads CASSSRDRNTEAFF. The CDR3 DNA follows: TGTGCCAGCAGCTCCCGGGACAGGAATACTGAAGCTTTCTTT. The full variable domain, completed using reference TRBV5-6 and TRBJ1-1, is DAGVTQSPTHLIKTRGQQVTLRCSPKSGHDTVSWYQQALGQGPQFIFQYYEEEERQRGNFPDRFSGHQFPNYSSELNVNALLLGDSALYLCASSSRDRNTEAFFGQGTRLTVV.

The chain uses TRBV4-3 and TRBJ2-3; D uncertain. The CDR3 covers 14 residues. V lost 3 bases and J 3 bases, leaving 10 bases between the germline ends. Germline assignment: CDR1 LGHNA and CDR2 YSLEER. CDR3: CASSQQSRTDTQYF. The CDR3 DNA follows: TGCGCCAGCAGCCAGCAAAGTAGAACAGATACGCAGTATTTT.

CDR3 residues: CASSYEGVLNTEAFF. In DNA form, the CDR3 reads TGTGCCAGCAGTTACGAGGGGGTCCTGAACACTGAAGCTTTCTTT. V is TRBV6-5 and J is TRBJ1-1; D possibly corresponds to TRBD1 (6 bases). With 2 bases removed from V and 0 bases from J, the gap between germline ends came to 10 bases. Looked up from germline, CDR1 is MNHEY and CDR2 is SVGAGI. The CDR3 contains 15 residues.

This rearrangement joins TRBV5-1 to TRBJ1-4, with TRBD1 matching 9 bases. V was pared by 0 bases and J by 8 bases, with 5 bases of the junction left unmatched. This CDR3 contains 15 residues. Germline assignment: CDR1 SGHRS and CDR2 YFSETQ. The chain's CDR3 is CASSLGTGVLEKLFF. The CDR3 DNA is TGCGCCAGCAGCTTGGGGACAGGGGTTTTGGAAAAACTGTTTTTT.

For the CDR3, the DNA is TGTGCCAGCAGTTTACGGGCCCGACTGTTTTTT. Translated: CASSLRARLFF. V is TRBV28 and J is TRBJ1-4; D gene unclear. With 2 bases removed from V and 13 bases from J, the gap between germline ends came to 8 bases. Germline V gene sequence: CDR1 MDHEN, CDR2 SYDVKM. The CDR3 runs 11 residues. The full variable domain, its missing parts supplied by reference TRBV28 and TRBJ1-4, is DVKVTQSSRYLVKRTGEKVFLECVQDMDHENMFWYRQDPGLGLRLIYFSYDVKMKEKGDIPEGYSVSREKKERFSLILESASTNQTSMYLCASSLRARLFFGSGTQLSVL.